This TCR beta chain was obtained from a study of OX40 agonist ivuxolimab in advanced cancers. Study information: Patients were 82.7% male with ages roughly 20 to 80, mean approximately 58. Earlier anti-PD-1, anti-PD-L1 or anti-CTLA-4 therapy was permitted; around 40% had received some. The study's findings and limits: The average count of expanded clones was higher among CD8+ T cells than among CD4+. Doses of 0.1 to 3.0 mg/kg were accompanied by clonal expansion of CD4+ and CD8+ blood T cells by week 6.

Only in-frame clones appear in the TCRdb table, and some are missing; sequencing was by immunoSEQ multiplex PCR. The sample has over 85,000 clones, 90% to 95% seen once. Of note for this clone: Its antigen is as yet unknown.

CDR1 and CDR2 (germline): MNHNY, SVGAGI (reference sequence). V was trimmed by 5 bases and J by 0 bases, leaving 7 bases between them. This CDR3 has 14 residues. This TCR derives from an adult with an advanced solid tumor such as melanoma, head and neck, liver or kidney cancer. The specimen comprised CD4+ or CD8+ T cells sorted from blood, sampled in a trial of the OX40 agonist ivuxolimab. The chain has TRBV6-6 and TRBJ2-2; D ambiguous. This chain's CDR3 is CASSHSPNTGELFF. The CDR3 coding sequence is TGTGCCAGCAGTCATAGTCCGAACACCGGGGAGCTGTTTTTT.